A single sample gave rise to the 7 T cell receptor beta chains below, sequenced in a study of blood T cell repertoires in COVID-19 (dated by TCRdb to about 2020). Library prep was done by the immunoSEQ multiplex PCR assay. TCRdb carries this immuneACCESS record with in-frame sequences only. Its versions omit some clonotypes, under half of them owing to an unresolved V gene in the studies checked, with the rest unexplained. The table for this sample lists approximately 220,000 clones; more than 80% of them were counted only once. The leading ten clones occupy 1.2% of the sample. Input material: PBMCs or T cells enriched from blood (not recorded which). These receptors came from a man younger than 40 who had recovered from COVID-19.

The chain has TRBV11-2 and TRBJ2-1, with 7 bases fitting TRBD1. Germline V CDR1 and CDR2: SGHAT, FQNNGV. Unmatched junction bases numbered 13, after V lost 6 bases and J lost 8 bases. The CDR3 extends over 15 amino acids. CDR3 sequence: CASRRRTGGFDEQFF. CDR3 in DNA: TGTGCCAGCAGGCGGCGGACAGGCGGCTTCGATGAGCAGTTCTTC.

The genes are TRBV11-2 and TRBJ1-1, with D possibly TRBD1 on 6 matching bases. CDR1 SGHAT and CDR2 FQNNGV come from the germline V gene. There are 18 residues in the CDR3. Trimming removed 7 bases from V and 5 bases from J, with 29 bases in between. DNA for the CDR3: TGTGCCAGCACCTCTCGTAGGGGGGGGAACAGCTCCCCAACTGAAGCTTTCTTT. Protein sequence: CASTSRRGGNSSPTEAFF.

The chain's CDR3 is CASSSGLAGGPPGYEQYF. DNA for the CDR3: TGTGCCAGCAGCTCGGGACTAGCGGGAGGACCCCCCGGGTACGAGCAGTACTTC. The genes are TRBV13 and TRBJ2-7, with 15 positions matching TRBD2. The length of the CDR3 is 18 residues. The ends lost 4 bases at V and 4 bases at J; junction bases unmatched: 11. CDR1 is PRHDT and CDR2 is FYEKMQ in the germline V gene (reference sequence).

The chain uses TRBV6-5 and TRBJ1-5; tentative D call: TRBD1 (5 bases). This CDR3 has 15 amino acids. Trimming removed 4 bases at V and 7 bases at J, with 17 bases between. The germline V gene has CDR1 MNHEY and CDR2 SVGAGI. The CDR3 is CASSSTEAQGQPQHF. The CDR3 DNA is TGTGCCAGCAGTTCGACAGAGGCGCAAGGACAGCCCCAGCATTTT.

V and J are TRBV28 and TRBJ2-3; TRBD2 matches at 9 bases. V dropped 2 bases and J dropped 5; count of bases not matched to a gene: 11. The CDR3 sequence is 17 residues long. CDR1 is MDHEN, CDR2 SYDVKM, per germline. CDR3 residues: CASSLPGLAGSGDTQYF. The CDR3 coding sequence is TGTGCCAGCAGTTTACCCGGGCTAGCGGGAAGTGGAGATACGCAGTATTTT. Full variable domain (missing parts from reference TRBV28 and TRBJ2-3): DVKVTQSSRYLVKRTGEKVFLECVQDMDHENMFWYRQDPGLGLRLIYFSYDVKMKEKGDIPEGYSVSREKKERFSLILESASTNQTSMYLCASSLPGLAGSGDTQYFGPGTRLTVL.

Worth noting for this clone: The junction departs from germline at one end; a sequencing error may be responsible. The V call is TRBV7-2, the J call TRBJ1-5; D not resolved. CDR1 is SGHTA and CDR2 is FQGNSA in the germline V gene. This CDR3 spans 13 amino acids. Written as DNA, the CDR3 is TGTGCCAGCAGATTAGATTCTAGTCAGCCCCAGCATTTT. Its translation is CASRLDSSQPQHF.

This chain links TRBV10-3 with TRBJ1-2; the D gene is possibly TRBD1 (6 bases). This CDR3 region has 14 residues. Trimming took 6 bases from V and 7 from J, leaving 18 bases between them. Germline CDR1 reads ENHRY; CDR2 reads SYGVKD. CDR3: CAISAESGVSGYTF. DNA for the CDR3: TGTGCCATCAGCGCCGAATCAGGGGTATCTGGCTACACCTTC.